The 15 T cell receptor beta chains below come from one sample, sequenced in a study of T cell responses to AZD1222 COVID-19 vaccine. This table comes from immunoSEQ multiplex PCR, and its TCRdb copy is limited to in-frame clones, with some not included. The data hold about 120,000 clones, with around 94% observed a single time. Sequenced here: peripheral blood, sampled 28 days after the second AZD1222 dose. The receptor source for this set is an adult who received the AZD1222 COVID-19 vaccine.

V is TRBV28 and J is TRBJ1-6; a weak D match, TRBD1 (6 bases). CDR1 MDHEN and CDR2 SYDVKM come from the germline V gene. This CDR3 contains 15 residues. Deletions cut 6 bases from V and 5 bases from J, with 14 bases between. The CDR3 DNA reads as TGTGCCAGCAGCCCGGGAACAGGGAATAATTCACCCCTCCACTTT. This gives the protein CASSPGTGNNSPLHF.

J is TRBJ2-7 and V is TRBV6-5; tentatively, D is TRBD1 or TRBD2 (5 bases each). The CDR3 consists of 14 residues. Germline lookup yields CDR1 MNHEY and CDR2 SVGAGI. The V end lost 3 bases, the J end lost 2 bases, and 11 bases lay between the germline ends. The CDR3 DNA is TGTGCCAGCAGTTATGGGGACGGGACCTACGAGCAGTACTTC. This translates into CASSYGDGTYEQYF.

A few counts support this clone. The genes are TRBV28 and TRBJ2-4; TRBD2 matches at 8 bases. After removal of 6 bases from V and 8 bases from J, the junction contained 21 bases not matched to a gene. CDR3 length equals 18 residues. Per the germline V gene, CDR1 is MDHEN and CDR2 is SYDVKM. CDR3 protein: CASRPTSVKVYRQDIQYF. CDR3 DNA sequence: TGTGCCAGCAGGCCGACTAGCGTGAAGGTATATCGGCAAGACATTCAGTACTTC. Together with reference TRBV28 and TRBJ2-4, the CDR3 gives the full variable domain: DVKVTQSSRYLVKRTGEKVFLECVQDMDHENMFWYRQDPGLGLRLIYFSYDVKMKEKGDIPEGYSVSREKKERFSLILESASTNQTSMYLCASRPTSVKVYRQDIQYFGAGTRLSVL.

Here the CDR3 DNA reads TGTGCCAGCAGTTGGGGACGCGGGGAGCTGTTTTTT. Translated, it gives CASSWGRGELFF. The genes are TRBV27 and TRBJ2-2; D might be TRBD1 or TRBD2, each matching 5 bases. CDR1 MNHEY and CDR2 SMNVEV come from the germline V gene (reference sequence). The CDR3 runs to 12 residues. V lost 4 bases, J lost 7 bases, and 7 bases lay in between.

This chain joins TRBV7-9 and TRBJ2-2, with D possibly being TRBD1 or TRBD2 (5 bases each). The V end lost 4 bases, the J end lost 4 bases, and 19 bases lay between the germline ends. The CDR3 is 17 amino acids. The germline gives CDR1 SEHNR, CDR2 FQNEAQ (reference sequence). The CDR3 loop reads CASSSSGTLSLTGELFF. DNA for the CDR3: TGTGCCAGCAGCTCATCCGGGACGCTCAGTCTCACCGGGGAGCTGTTTTTT.

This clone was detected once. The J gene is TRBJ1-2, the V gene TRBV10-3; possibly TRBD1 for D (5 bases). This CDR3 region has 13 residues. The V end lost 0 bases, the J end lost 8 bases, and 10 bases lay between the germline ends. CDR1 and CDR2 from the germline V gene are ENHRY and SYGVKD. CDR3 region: CAISESMKGGYTF. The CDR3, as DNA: TGTGCCATCAGTGAGTCGATGAAGGGGGGCTACACCTTC.

The CDR3 loop reads CASSRTVLHNEQFF. CDR3 DNA: TGTGCCAGCAGCAGGACGGTCCTACACAATGAGCAGTTCTTC. The chain links TRBV11-2 to TRBJ2-1; D is unresolved. V was trimmed by 5 bases and J by 5 bases, leaving 13 bases between them. The CDR3 is 14 residues long. The germline V gene has CDR1 SGHAT and CDR2 FQNNGV.

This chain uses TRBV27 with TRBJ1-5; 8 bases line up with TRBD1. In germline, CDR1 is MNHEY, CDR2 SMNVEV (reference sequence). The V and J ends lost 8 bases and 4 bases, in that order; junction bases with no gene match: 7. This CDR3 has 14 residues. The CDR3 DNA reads TGTGCCAGCGGAGGACAGGGAGCAAATCAGCCCCAGCATTTT. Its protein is CASGGQGANQPQHF.

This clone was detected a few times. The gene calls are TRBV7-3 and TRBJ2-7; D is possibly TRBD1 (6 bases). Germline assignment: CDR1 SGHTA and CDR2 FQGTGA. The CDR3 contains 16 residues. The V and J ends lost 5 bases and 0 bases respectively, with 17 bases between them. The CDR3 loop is CASSPGGFSSSYEQYF. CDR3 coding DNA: TGTGCCAGCAGCCCTGGGGGCTTCTCAAGCTCCTACGAGCAGTACTTC.

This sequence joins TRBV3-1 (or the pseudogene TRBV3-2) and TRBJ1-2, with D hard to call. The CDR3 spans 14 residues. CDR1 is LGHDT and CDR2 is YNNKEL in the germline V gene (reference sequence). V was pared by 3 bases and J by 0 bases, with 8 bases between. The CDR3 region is CASSQKSANYGYTF. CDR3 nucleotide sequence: TGTGCCAGCAGCCAGAAGTCGGCTAACTATGGCTACACCTTC.

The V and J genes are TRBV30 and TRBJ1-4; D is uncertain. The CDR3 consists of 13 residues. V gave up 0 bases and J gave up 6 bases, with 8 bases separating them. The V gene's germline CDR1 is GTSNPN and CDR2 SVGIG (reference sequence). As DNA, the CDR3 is TGTGCCTGGAGTGTCTTTTCGGATGAAAAACTGTTTTTT. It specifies CAWSVFSDEKLFF.

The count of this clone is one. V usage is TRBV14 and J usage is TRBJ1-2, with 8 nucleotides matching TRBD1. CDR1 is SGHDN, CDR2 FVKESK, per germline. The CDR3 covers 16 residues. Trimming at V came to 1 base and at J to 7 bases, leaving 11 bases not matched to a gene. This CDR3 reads CASSQVGDRQTGGYTF. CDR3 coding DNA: TGTGCCAGCAGCCAAGTGGGGGACAGGCAAACAGGTGGCTACACCTTC.

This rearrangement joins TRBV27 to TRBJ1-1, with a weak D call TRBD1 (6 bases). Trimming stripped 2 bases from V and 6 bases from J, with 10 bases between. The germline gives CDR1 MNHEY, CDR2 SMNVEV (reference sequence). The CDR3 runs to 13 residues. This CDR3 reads CASSLNRGSEAFF. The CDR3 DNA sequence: TGTGCCAGCAGTTTAAATAGGGGGTCTGAAGCTTTCTTT.

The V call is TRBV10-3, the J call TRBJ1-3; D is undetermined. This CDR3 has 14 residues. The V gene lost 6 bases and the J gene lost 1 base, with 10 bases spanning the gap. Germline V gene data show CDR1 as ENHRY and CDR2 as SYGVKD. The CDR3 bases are TGTGCCATCAGCCCGACACCGTCTGGAAACACCATATATTTT. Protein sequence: CAISPTPSGNTIYF.

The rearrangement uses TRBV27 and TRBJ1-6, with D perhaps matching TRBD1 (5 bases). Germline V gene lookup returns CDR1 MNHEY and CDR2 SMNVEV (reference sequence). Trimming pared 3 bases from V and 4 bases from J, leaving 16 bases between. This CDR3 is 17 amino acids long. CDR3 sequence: CASSFLGRDGYNSPLHF. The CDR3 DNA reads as TGTGCCAGCAGTTTCCTCGGGCGGGACGGATATAATTCACCCCTCCACTTT.